These T cell receptor beta chains were read from a single sample in a study of CD8+CD57+ T cells in acquired aplastic anemia. TCRdb analysed the reads with MiXCR anew, one entry per CDR3 protein. The repertoire consists of 100,000 to 130,000 distinct CDR3 sequences, with roughly 51% occurring once and the leading ten covering 25% to 35%. The sequencing sample was made of sorted CD4+, CD8+, or CD8+CD57+ T cells (not recorded which) from PBMCs. The source is a human donor in good health, serving as a control. Both conserved end residues are part of each CDR3. The listing skips clone size in some rows; elsewhere it reads once, few, many or a size class.

v_call	clone_size	j_call	cdr3_aa
TRBV29-1	many	TRBJ1-1	CSVSAGTGGTEAFF
TRBV7-2	once	TRBJ1-2	CASSPGGLGYGYTF
TRBV7-6	many	TRBJ2-5	CASSSPGDRGRQETQYF
TRBV5-5	few	TRBJ2-2	CASSLEGTLNTGELFF
TRBV19	-	TRBJ1-1	CASRDSQWNTEAFF
TRBV19	-	TRBJ1-2	CASMTWRDGYTF
TRBV29-1	-	TRBJ2-1	CSGSRADNEQFF
TRBV9	many	TRBJ2-3	CASSEKRGGGDTQYF
TRBV5-6	-	TRBJ1-6	CASSLAGYNSPLHF
TRBV24-1	few	TRBJ2-1	CATSKEIQGEQFF
TRBV10-2	few	TRBJ2-7	CAISTGREQYF
TRBV2	-	TRBJ2-1	CAITTSDAGLNEQFF
TRBV29-1	-	TRBJ1-2	CSVGIGGGYTF
TRBV10-1	-	TRBJ1-2	CASRGQRLFYGYTF
TRBV6-1	many	TRBJ2-7	CASSEVRTSSYEQYF
TRBV4-1	many	TRBJ2-1	CASSQEGRSNEQFF
TRBV29-1	-	TRBJ2-2	CSVEETSMIF
TRBV24-1	few	TRBJ2-1	CATSPRTGDEQFF
TRBV5-1	-	TRBJ1-1	CASSSVGQLNTEAFF
TRBV10-3	few	TRBJ1-2	CAISAGTGYGYTF
TRBV7-2	-	TRBJ1-2	CASRGQPDNYGYAF
TRBV11-1	few	TRBJ2-3	CASSLGQPSTDTQYF